This is a list of T cell receptor beta chains from one sample in a study of shared clonotypes between healthy human individuals. This table comes from immunoSEQ multiplex PCR, and its TCRdb copy is limited to in-frame clones, with some not included. The repertoire holds about 680,000 clones, roughly 70% seen once, with more than 1.5% in the top ten. Sequencing was carried out using memory CD4+ T cells sorted from blood. The origin of the receptors is a woman aged 25 to 39 in good health. The CDR3 runs from the conserved cysteine through the conserved F or W. The order of the fields is clone size, V gene, D gene, J gene, CDR3 protein, CDR3 DNA. A D gene is named only where the DNA matches it firmly. Clone size is not always given. Where it is, it says once, few, many or a class for expanded clones.

.,TRBV19,.,TRBJ2-3,CASSIDGTSPGGTDTQYF,TGTGCCAGTAGTATAGATGGGACTTCGCCTGGAGGGACAGATACGCAGTATTTT
.,TRBV7-2,.,TRBJ1-5,CASSSDTLSNQPQHF,TGTGCCAGCAGCTCAGACACCCTAAGCAATCAGCCCCAGCATTTT
many,TRBV9,TRBD2,TRBJ2-5,CASSPGTIQETQYF,TGTGCCAGCAGCCCCGGGACTATCCAAGAGACCCAGTACTTC
.,TRBV2,.,TRBJ2-3,CASSAVTDTQYF,TGTGCCAGCAGCGCTGTGACAGATACGCAGTATTTT
.,TRBV6-6,.,TRBJ2-1,CASRLRTVHEQFF,TGTGCCAGCAGGCTCCGGACTGTCCATGAGCAGTTCTTC
few,TRBV7-6,.,TRBJ2-5,CASSLDRQETQYF,TGTGCCAGCAGCTTAGACAGACAAGAGACCCAGTACTTC
once,TRBV7-8,TRBD1,TRBJ2-7,CASSSLTGGASFPYEQYF,TGTGCCAGCAGCTCCCTGACAGGGGGCGCATCTTTCCCCTACGAGCAGTACTTC
few,TRBV5-1,TRBD1,TRBJ2-2,CASSLGQGEGTGELFF,TGCGCCAGCAGCCTGGGACAGGGGGAAGGCACCGGGGAGCTGTTTTTT
.,TRBV5-1,TRBD2,TRBJ2-7,CASSLETSGRWEQYF,TGCGCCAGCAGCTTGGAAACTAGCGGGAGGTGGGAGCAGTACTTC
once,TRBV5-6,.,TRBJ2-2,CASSLSERRRELFF,TGTGCCAGCAGCTTATCGGAGCGGCGCCGGGAGCTGTTTTTT
.,TRBV29-1,.,TRBJ2-5,CSVEEVGGPETQYF,TGCAGCGTTGAAGAAGTTGGGGGGCCAGAGACCCAGTACTTC
few,TRBV7-9,.,TRBJ2-3,CASSARYTDTQYF,TGTGCCAGCAGCGCGCGCTATACAGATACGCAGTATTTT
few,TRBV29-1,.,TRBJ1-1,CSLGTDERKAFF,TGCAGCCTTGGGACCGATGAGCGGAAAGCTTTCTTT
.,TRBV27,.,TRBJ1-1,CASSLRPENTEAFF,TGTGCCAGCAGTCTCCGACCCGAGAACACTGAAGCTTTCTTT
.,TRBV13,.,TRBJ1-1,CASSPAYGGAFF,TGTGCCAGCAGCCCAGCGTACGGGGGAGCTTTCTTT
.,TRBV6-6,.,TRBJ1-5,CASSQSNSWQPQHF,TGTGCCAGCAGTCAAAGTAACAGTTGGCAGCCCCAGCATTTT
once,TRBV6-5,TRBD2,TRBJ2-1,CASSRLAGHYNEQFF,TGTGCCAGCAGTCGACTAGCGGGCCACTACAATGAGCAGTTCTTC
few,TRBV10-2,.,TRBJ2-5,CASSVRSGIETQYF,TGCGCCAGCAGTGTGAGGTCAGGGATCGAGACCCAGTACTTC
.,TRBV5-1,.,TRBJ1-2,CASSRGQLYGYTF,TGCGCCAGCTCCAGAGGACAGCTATATGGCTACACCTTC
.,TRBV4-2,.,TRBJ2-2,CASSLADRDTGELFF,TGTGCCAGCAGCCTGGCGGATCGCGACACCGGGGAGCTGTTTTTT
once,TRBV19,TRBD1,TRBJ1-3,CASGLRGQGSGNTIYF,TGTGCCAGTGGACTCCGGGGACAGGGCTCTGGAAACACCATATATTTT
.,TRBV29-1,TRBD2,TRBJ2-4,CSVQGLAGNIQYF,TGCAGCGTTCAGGGACTAGCGGGAAACATTCAGTACTTC
once,TRBV15,TRBD1,TRBJ1-2,CATSRYQGQDGAEGYTF,TGTGCCACCAGCAGATACCAAGGACAGGACGGAGCGGAGGGCTACACCTTC
.,TRBV28,TRBD1,TRBJ1-5,CASYTTGGLQPQHF,TGTGCCAGCTATACAACAGGGGGCCTCCAGCCCCAGCATTTT
once,TRBV27,.,TRBJ2-5,CASRVTGQETQYF,TGTGCCAGCAGGGTGACAGGTCAAGAGACCCAGTACTTC
.,TRBV5-1,TRBD1,TRBJ1-5,CASSSDRGYQPQHF,TGCGCCAGCAGCTCGGACAGGGGCTATCAGCCCCAGCATTTT
few,TRBV15,TRBD2,TRBJ2-3,CATRLTSGVDTQYF,TGTGCCACTCGACTGACTAGCGGGGTAGATACGCAGTATTTT
.,TRBV30,.,TRBJ2-4,CAWSGGTLLAKNIQYF,TGTGCCTGGAGTGGGGGGACTTTATTAGCCAAAAACATTCAGTACTTC
.,TRBV28,.,TRBJ2-3,CASSSPGIPDTQYF,TGTGCCAGCAGTTCCCCAGGGATACCAGATACGCAGTATTTT
.,TRBV5-4,.,TRBJ2-5,CASSLGQGETQYF,TGTGCCAGCAGCTTGGGGCAGGGGGAGACCCAGTACTTC
.,TRBV30,.,TRBJ1-2,CAWSGVENSYGYTF,TGTGCCTGGAGTGGGGTGGAGAACAGCTATGGCTACACCTTC
once,TRBV18,.,TRBJ1-1,CASSLGPLNTEAFF,TGTGCCAGCTCACTGGGTCCGTTGAACACTGAAGCTTTCTTT
.,TRBV10-1,.,TRBJ2-1,CASSERVGEQFF,TGCGCCAGCAGTGAAAGGGTGGGTGAGCAGTTCTTC
.,TRBV2,.,TRBJ1-4,CATARESYEKLFF,TGTGCCACAGCCAGGGAGTCTTATGAAAAACTGTTTTTT
.,TRBV7-7,.,TRBJ2-5,CASSLAPSQETQYF,TGTGCCAGCAGCTTAGCCCCCAGCCAAGAGACCCAGTACTTC
.,TRBV2,.,TRBJ1-1,CASSGGWLDTEAFF,TGTGCCAGCAGTGGGGGGTGGTTGGACACTGAAGCTTTCTTT
.,TRBV5-1,TRBD1,TRBJ1-1,CASSVGDRDSGEAFF,TGCGCCAGCAGCGTAGGGGACAGGGATTCAGGTGAAGCTTTCTTT
few,TRBV14,.,TRBJ2-7,CASSQASVTTFRQYF,TGTGCCAGCAGCCAAGCCTCGGTCACCACTTTCAGGCAGTACTTC
.,TRBV9,.,TRBJ1-2,CASSVDSDVSYGYTF,TGTGCCAGCAGCGTAGACAGCGATGTGAGCTATGGCTACACCTTC
.,TRBV2,.,TRBJ2-7,CASTPTVTSSEQYF,TGTGCCAGCACTCCGACGGTAACGTCCTCCGAGCAGTACTTC
few,TRBV28,.,TRBJ1-5,CASSTRREGGQPQHF,TGTGCCAGCAGTACAAGACGGGAAGGTGGACAGCCCCAGCATTTT
many,TRBV25-1,.,TRBJ2-3,CASSVGTVSTDTQYF,TGTGCCAGCAGTGTAGGGACGGTGAGCACAGATACGCAGTATTTT
.,TRBV18,.,TRBJ1-1,CASSPLGSEAFF,TGTGCCAGCTCACCGTTGGGCTCTGAAGCTTTCTTT
.,TRBV7-2,.,TRBJ2-7,CASLEPGRKNEQYF,TGTGCCAGCTTGGAACCGGGACGGAAGAACGAGCAGTACTTC
.,TRBV5-1,.,TRBJ2-1,CASSLSLSSYNEQFF,TGCGCCAGCAGCTTGAGTCTCAGCTCCTACAATGAGCAGTTCTTC
.,TRBV5-1,.,TRBJ2-2,CASSLDTTNTGELFF,TGCGCCAGCAGCCTAGACACAACGAACACCGGGGAGCTGTTTTTT
.,TRBV27,.,TRBJ1-2,CASSLREGYGYTF,TGTGCCAGCAGTTTAAGAGAGGGTTATGGCTACACCTTC
.,TRBV19,TRBD1,TRBJ2-3,CASSPDRNTDTQYF,TGTGCCAGTAGCCCGGACAGGAACACAGATACGCAGTATTTT
.,TRBV6-1,.,TRBJ2-7,CASRERWGNEQYF,TGTGCCAGCAGGGAGAGGTGGGGGAACGAGCAGTACTTC
.,TRBV28,.,TRBJ2-4,CASSYRDIQYF,TGTGCCAGCAGTTATCGGGACATTCAGTACTTC
many,TRBV5-6,.,TRBJ1-4,CASNLWLTELLFF,TGTGCCAGCAACCTCTGGCTGACAGAGTTGCTGTTTTTT
few,TRBV28,.,TRBJ1-1,CASSIYKEEAFF,TGTGCCAGCAGCATTTATAAAGAGGAAGCTTTCTTT
few,TRBV11-2,.,TRBJ1-2,CASSLDARGGYTF,TGTGCCAGCAGCTTAGATGCCCGAGGTGGCTACACCTTC
.,TRBV5-6,.,TRBJ2-1,CASSFRRSSYNEQFF,TGTGCCAGCAGCTTTCGCAGGTCGTCCTACAATGAGCAGTTCTTC
.,TRBV27,TRBD1,TRBJ1-2,CASSRDRANYGYTF,TGTGCCAGCAGTAGGGACAGGGCTAACTATGGCTACACCTTC
few,TRBV5-4,.,TRBJ2-1,CASTPRGSRDNEQFF,TGTGCCAGCACCCCGAGGGGGTCCCGAGACAATGAGCAGTTCTTC
.,TRBV28,.,TRBJ1-2,CASSQKGFGYTF,TGTGCCAGCAGCCAAAAGGGGTTCGGCTACACCTTC
few,TRBV9,.,TRBJ1-2,CASSGTVYGYTF,TGTGCCAGTTCTGGGACCGTCTATGGCTACACCTTC
.,TRBV10-2,.,TRBJ2-1,CASSTGTPYNEQFF,TGCGCCAGCAGTACCGGGACACCTTACAATGAGCAGTTCTTC